This record covers a single T cell receptor (beta chain). What it binds is unknown. Study results and limitations: In terms of TCR gene usage, tumor memory CD4+ T cells clustered together with blood and lymph node memory CD4+ cells, as well as with lymph node naive CD4+ cells.

TCRdb redid the calling of the 5' RACE reads with MiXCR, one entry per CDR3 protein. The sample holds tens of thousands of distinct CDR3 sequences; around 22% are singletons and the top ten take around 4.7%. Germline CDR1 reads DFQATT; CDR2 reads SNEGSKA (reference sequence). The V segment lost 6 bases and the J segment 3 bases; nucleotides outside the gene matches: 14. The CDR3 sequence is 16 residues long. The sequence derives from a female donor with breast cancer. The chain combines TRBV20-1 with TRBJ2-7, with TRBD1 matching over 10 bases. Input material: memory CD4+ T cells sorted from blood. This sample's subset: memory CD4+ T cells, CD4+CD45RO+CD25-. The CDR3 loop is CSATGTGANYRYEQYF. The CDR3 DNA reads as TGCAGTGCAACCGGGACAGGGGCTAATTACCGCTACGAGCAGTACTTC.